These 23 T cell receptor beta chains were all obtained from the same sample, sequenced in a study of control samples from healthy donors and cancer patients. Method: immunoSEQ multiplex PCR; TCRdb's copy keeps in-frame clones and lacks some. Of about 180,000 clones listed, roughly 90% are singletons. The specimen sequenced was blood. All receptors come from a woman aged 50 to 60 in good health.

CDR3 protein: CASSPAGTSRREQYF. CDR3 sequence (DNA): TGTGCCAGCAGCCCCGCGGGTACTAGCAGGAGAGAGCAGTACTTC. The gene calls are TRBV6-6 and TRBJ2-7; weak D call: TRBD2 (6 bases). The CDR3 length is 15 residues. Germline V gene sequence: CDR1 MNHNY, CDR2 SVGAGI (reference sequence). Trimming left V 6 bases short and J 7 bases short, with 22 bases between.

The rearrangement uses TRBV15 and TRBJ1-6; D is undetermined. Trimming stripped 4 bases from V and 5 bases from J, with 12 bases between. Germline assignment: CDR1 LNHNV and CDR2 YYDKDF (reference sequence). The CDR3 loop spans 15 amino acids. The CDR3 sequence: CATSTGRHNNSPLHF. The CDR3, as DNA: TGTGCCACCAGCACGGGCAGGCACAATAATTCACCCCTCCACTTT.

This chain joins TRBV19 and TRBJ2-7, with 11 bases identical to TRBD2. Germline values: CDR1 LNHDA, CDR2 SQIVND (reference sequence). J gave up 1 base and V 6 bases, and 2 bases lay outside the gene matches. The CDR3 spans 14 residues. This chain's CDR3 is CASSTSGGSYEQYF. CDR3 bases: TGTGCCAGTAGCACTAGCGGGGGATCCTACGAGCAGTACTTC.

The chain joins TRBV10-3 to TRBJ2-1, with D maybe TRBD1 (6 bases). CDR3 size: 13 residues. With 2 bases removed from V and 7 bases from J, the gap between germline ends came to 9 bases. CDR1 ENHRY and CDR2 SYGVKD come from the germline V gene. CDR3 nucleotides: TGTGCCATCAGTGAGACTAGGGGGAATGAGCAGTTCTTC. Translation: CAISETRGNEQFF.

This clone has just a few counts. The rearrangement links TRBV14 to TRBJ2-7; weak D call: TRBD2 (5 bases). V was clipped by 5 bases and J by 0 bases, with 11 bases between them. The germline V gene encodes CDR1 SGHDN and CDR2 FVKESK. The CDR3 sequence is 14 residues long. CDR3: CASSGLGFSYEQYF. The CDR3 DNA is TGTGCCAGCAGCGGACTTGGATTCTCCTACGAGCAGTACTTC.

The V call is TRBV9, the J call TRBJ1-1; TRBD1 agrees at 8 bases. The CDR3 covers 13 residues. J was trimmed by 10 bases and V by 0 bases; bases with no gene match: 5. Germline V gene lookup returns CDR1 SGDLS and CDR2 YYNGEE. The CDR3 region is CASSVGQGALAFF. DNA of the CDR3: TGTGCCAGCAGCGTAGGGCAGGGGGCATTAGCTTTCTTT. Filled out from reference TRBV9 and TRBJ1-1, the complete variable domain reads DSGVTQTPKHLITATGQRVTLRCSPRSGDLSVYWYQQSLDQGLQFLIQYYNGEERAKGNILERFSAQQFPDLHSELNLSSLELGDSALYFCASSVGQGALAFFGQGTRLTVV.

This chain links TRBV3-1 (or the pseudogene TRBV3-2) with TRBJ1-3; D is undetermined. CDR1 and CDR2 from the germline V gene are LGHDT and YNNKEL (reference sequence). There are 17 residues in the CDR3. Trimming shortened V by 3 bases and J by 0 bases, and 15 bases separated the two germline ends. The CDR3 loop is CASSQPGILHSGNTIYF. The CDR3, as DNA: TGTGCCAGCAGCCAGCCTGGGATTCTCCACTCTGGAAACACCATATATTTT.

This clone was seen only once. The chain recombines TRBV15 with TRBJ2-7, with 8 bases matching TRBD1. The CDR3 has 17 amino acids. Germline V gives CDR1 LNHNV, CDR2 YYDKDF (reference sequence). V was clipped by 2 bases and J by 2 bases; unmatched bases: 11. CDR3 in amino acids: CATSRTRTGLETYEQYF. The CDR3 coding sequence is TGTGCCACCAGCAGAACGCGGACAGGGCTTGAGACCTACGAGCAGTACTTC.

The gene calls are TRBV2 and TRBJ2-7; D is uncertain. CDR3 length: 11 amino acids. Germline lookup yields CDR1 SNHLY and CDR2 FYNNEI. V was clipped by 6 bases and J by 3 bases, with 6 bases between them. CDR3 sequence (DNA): TGTGCCAGCAGGGAGTTCTACGAGCAGTACTTC. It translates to CASREFYEQYF.

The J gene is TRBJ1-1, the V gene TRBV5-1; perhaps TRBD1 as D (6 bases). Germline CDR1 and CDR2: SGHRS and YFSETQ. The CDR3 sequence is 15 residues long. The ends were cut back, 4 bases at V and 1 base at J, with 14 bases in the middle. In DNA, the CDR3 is TGCGCCAGCAGCCAGGGGAGGTCGGGGAACACTGAAGCTTTCTTT. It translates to CASSQGRSGNTEAFF.

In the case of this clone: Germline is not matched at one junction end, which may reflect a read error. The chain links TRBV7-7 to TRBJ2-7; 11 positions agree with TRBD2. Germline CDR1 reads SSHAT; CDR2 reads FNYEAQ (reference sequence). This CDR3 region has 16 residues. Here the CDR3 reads CASSPTGTSGTYEQYF. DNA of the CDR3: TGTGCTAGCAGCCCTACCGGGACTAGCGGTACCTACGAGCAGTACTTC.

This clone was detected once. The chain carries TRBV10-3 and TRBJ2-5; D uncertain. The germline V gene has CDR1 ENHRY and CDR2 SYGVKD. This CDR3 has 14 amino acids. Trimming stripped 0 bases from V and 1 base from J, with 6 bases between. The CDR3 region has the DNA TGTGCCATCAGTGAGTCAGGTACCCAAGAGACCCAGTACTTC. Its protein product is CAISESGTQETQYF.

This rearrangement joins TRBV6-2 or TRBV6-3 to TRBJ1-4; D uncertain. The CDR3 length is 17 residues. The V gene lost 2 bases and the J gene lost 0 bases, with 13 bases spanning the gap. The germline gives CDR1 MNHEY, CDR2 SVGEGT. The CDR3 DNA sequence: TGTGCCAGCAGTTACCGTGGAGCCATCGCAACTAATGAAAAACTGTTTTTT. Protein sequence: CASSYRGAIATNEKLFF.

The CDR3 here is CSAKTSGYEQYF. CDR3 DNA sequence: TGCAGCGCGAAAACTAGCGGCTACGAGCAGTACTTC. This chain connects TRBV29-1 to TRBJ2-7; 8 bases fit TRBD2. Germline V gene lookup returns CDR1 SQVTM and CDR2 ANQGSEA. V was pared by 7 bases and J by 3 bases, with 5 bases of the junction left unmatched. The CDR3 length is 12 residues.

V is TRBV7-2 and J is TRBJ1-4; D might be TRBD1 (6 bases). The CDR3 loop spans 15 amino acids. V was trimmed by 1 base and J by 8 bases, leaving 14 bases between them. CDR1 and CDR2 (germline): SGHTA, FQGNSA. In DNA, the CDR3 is TGTGCCAGCAGCTTAGGTTTGGGGGCGCGGGAAAAACTGTTTTTT. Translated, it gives CASSLGLGAREKLFF.

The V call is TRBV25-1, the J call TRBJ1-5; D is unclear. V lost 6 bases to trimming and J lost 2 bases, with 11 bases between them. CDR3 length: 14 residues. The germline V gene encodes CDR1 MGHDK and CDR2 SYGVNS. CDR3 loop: CASRPQAGNQPQHF. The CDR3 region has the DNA TGTGCCAGCAGACCCCAAGCGGGCAATCAGCCCCAGCATTTT. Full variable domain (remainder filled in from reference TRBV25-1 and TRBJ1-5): EADIYQTPRYLVIGTGKKITLECSQTMGHDKMYWYQQDPGMELHLIHYSYGVNSTEKGDLSSESTVSRIRTEHFPLTLESARPSHTSQYLCASRPQAGNQPQHFGDGTRLSIL.

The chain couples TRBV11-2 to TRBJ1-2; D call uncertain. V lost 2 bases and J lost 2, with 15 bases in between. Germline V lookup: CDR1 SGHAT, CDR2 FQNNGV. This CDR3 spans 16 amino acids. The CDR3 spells CASSLTVVLTNYGYTF. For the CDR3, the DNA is TGTGCCAGCAGCTTAACGGTAGTCTTAACAAACTATGGCTACACCTTC.

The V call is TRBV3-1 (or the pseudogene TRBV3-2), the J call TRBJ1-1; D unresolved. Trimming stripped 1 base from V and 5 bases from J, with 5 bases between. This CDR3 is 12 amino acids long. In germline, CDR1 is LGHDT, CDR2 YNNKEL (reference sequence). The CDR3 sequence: CASSQGLTEAFF. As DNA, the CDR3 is TGTGCCAGCAGCCAAGGGTTAACTGAAGCTTTCTTT.

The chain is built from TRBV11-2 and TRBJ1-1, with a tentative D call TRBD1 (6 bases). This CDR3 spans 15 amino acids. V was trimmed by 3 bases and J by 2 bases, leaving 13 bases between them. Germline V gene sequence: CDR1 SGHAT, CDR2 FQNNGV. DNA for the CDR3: TGTGCCAGCAGCTTGACCTTGACAGGTAACACTGAAGCTTTCTTT. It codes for CASSLTLTGNTEAFF.

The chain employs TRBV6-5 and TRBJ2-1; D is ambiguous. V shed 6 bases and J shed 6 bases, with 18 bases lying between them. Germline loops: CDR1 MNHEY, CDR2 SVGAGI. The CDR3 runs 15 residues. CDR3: CASSPWRSQANEQFF. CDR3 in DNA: TGTGCCAGCAGCCCCTGGCGGAGTCAAGCCAATGAGCAGTTCTTC.

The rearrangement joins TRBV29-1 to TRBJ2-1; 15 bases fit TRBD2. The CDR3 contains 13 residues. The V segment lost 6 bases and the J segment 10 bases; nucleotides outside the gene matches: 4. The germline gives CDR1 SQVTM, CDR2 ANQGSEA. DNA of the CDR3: TGCAGCGTCATCGGACTAGCGGGAGGGGAGCAGTTCTTC. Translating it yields CSVIGLAGGEQFF.

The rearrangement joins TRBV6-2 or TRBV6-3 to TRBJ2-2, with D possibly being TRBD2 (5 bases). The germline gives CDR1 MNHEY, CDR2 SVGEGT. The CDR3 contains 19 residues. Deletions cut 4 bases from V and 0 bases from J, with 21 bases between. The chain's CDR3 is CASSSPRRVGNPNTGELFF. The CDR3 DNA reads TGTGCCAGCAGTTCCCCGAGGCGGGTAGGCAACCCGAACACCGGGGAGCTGTTTTTT.

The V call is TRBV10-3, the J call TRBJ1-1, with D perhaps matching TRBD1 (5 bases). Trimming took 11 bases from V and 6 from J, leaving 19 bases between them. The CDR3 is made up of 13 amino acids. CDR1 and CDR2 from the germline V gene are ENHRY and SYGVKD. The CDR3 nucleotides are TGTGCCGTACAACTCTCCCAGGGCGCTGAAGCTTTCTTT. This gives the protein CAVQLSQGAEAFF.